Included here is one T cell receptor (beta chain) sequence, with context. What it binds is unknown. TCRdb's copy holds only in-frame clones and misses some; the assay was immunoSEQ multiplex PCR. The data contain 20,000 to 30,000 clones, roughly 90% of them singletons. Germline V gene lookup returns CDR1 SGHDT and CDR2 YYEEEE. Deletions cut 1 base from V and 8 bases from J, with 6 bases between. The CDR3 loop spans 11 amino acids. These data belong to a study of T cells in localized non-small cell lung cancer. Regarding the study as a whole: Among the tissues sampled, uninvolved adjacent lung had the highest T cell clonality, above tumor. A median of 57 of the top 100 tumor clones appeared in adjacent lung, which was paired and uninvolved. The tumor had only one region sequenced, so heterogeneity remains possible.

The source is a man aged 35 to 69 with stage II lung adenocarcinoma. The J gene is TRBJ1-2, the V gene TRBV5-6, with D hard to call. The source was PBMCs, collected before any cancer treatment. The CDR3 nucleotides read TGTGCCAGCAGCTTGATTTCGGGCTACACCTTC. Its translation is CASSLISGYTF.